Reported below is one T cell receptor (beta chain). Naive CD8 cells comprised CD45RO-negative, CCR7-positively selected cells, excluding terminally differentiated effector memory CD45RA+ cells. V lost 8 bases, J lost 7 bases, and 17 bases stayed unmatched. Germline V gene sequence: CDR1 SNHLY, CDR2 FYNNEI. This CDR3 comprises 18 residues. The data derive from a study of shared clonotypes between healthy human individuals. The assay was carried out at the deep level. Each subset's genomic DNA was split evenly across several immunoSEQ plates. Libraries were prepared by immunoSEQ multiplex PCR; TCRdb keeps only in-frame clonotypes and omits some of them. The table includes 2 million or so clones, roughly 95% detected once.

Input material: naive CD8+ T cells sorted from blood. This receptor was identified in a young man in good health. V gene TRBV2 combines with J gene TRBJ1-4, with 12 bases identical to TRBD1. The CDR3 bases are TGTGCCAGCTTTGGGCTAAGGGACAGGGGGCGGCATGGTGAAAAACTGTTTTTT. It translates to CASFGLRDRGRHGEKLFF.